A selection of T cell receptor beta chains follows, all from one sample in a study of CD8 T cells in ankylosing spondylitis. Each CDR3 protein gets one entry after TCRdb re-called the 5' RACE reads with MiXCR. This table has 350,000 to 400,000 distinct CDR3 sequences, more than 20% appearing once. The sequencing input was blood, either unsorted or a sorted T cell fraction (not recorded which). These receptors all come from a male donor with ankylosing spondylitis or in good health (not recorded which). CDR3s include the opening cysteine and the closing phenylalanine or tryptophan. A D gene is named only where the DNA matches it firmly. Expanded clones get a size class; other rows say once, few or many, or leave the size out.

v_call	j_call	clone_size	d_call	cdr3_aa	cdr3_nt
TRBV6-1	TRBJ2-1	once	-	CASSAGTRSYNEQFF	TGTGCCAGCAGTGCCGGGACCCGCTCCTACAATGAGCAGTTCTTC
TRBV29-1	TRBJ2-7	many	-	CSGGDPGYEQYF	TGCAGCGGAGGGGACCCTGGTTACGAGCAGTACTTC
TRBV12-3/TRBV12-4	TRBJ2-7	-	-	CASGIYYEQYF	TGTGCCAGCGGGATTTACTACGAGCAGTACTTC
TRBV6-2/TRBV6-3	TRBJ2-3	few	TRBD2	CASSYPGGGRTDTQYF	TGTGCCAGCAGTTACCCGGGCGGGGGACGAACAGATACGCAGTATTTT
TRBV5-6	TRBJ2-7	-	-	CASSIQARGYEQYF	TGTGCCAGCAGCATCCAGGCTCGGGGCTACGAGCAGTACTTC
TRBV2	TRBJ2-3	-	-	CASSIKDGGTSTDTQYF	TGTGCCAGCAGTATAAAAGATGGGGGGACAAGCACAGATACGCAGTATTTT
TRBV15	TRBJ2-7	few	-	CATRAGTLYEQYF	TGTGCCACCAGGGCCGGGACTCTCTACGAGCAGTACTTC
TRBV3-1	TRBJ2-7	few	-	CASSQKTLVYEQYF	TGTGCCAGCAGCCAAAAGACGTTAGTTTACGAGCAGTACTTC
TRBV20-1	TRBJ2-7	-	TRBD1	CSAPSSTGTETYEQYF	TGCAGTGCTCCTTCGTCTACCGGGACAGAGACCTACGAGCAGTACTTC
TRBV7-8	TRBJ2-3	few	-	CASSSLDTHGDTQYF	TGTGCCAGCAGCTCCTTAGACACCCACGGAGATACGCAGTATTTT